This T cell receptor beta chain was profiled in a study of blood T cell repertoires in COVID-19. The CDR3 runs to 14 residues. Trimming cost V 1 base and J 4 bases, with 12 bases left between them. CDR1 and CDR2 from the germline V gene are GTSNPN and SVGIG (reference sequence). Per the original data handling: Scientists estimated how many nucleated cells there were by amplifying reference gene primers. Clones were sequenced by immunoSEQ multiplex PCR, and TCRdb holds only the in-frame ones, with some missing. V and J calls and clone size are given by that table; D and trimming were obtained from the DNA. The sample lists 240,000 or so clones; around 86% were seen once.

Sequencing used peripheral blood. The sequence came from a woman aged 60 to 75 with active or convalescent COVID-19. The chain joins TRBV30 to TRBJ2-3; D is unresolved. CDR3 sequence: CAWSDLGSPDTQYF. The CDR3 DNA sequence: TGTGCCTGGAGTGATCTTGGTAGCCCAGATACGCAGTATTTT.